The 20 T cell receptor beta chains presented below share a single source sample, sequenced in a study of Graves' ophthalmopathy and Graves' hyperthyroidism. The TCR beta CDR3 regions underwent amplification from RNA transcripts. Investigators did first-round RT-PCR with HTBI primers, then second-round multiplex PCR. TCRdb independently ran MiXCR on the multiplex PCR reads; one entry per CDR3 protein. Of some 150,000 distinct CDR3 sequences listed, around 40% are singletons. Sequenced sample: peripheral blood. The receptors shown here come from a man aged 25 to 40 with Graves' ophthalmopathy.

The chain is built from TRBV29-1 and TRBJ1-1; possibly TRBD1 for D (6 bases). Trimming took off 3 bases at V and 1 base at J, with 12 bases between the two ends. This CDR3 spans 14 amino acids. Germline V lookup: CDR1 SQVTM, CDR2 ANQGSEA. The CDR3 loop is CSVDGGLQNTEAFF. The CDR3 nucleotides read TGCAGCGTTGACGGGGGCCTACAGAACACTGAAGCTTTCTTT.

This chain uses TRBV24-1 with TRBJ1-2; D not certain. Germline lookup yields CDR1 KGHDR and CDR2 SFDVKD. The V end was cut by 5 bases, the J end by 8 bases, with 14 bases between. The CDR3 length is 13 residues. CDR3 in amino acids: CATSVSGSGGYTF. In nucleotides, the CDR3 is TGTGCCACCAGTGTATCCGGGTCAGGAGGCTACACCTTC.

This clonotype was seen at least ten times. The rearrangement links TRBV6-1 to TRBJ1-1, with TRBD1 as a possible D gene (6 bases). Trimming left V 6 bases short and J 4 bases short, with 12 bases between. Germline-derived CDR1 and CDR2 are MNHNS and SASEGT. The CDR3 spans 13 residues. The CDR3 protein is CASRLQTGTEAFF. The CDR3 bases are TGTGCCAGCAGGCTACAGACAGGCACTGAAGCTTTCTTT.

In its sample, this clonotype was seen many times. One junction end does not reproduce the germline sequence, and a read error may be involved. The chain recombines TRBV7-2 with TRBJ1-5; tentatively, D is TRBD1 (5 bases). Looked up from germline, CDR1 is SGHTA and CDR2 is FQGNSA. CDR3 length equals 13 residues. In DNA form, the CDR3 reads TGTGCCAGCCGCTTGACCGAGGGGCAGCCCCAGCATTTT. Amino acids: CASRLTEGQPQHF.

The chain carries TRBV6-2 or TRBV6-3 and TRBJ2-2, with 7 bases lining up with TRBD1. V trimming: 8 bases; J trimming: 5 bases; junction bases outside the gene matches: 5. In germline, CDR1 is MNHEY, CDR2 SVGEGT. This CDR3 is 13 amino acids long. The CDR3 nucleotides read TGTGCCAGCCGAAACAGGGGAACCGGGGAGCTGTTTTTT. Protein product: CASRNRGTGELFF.

The chain uses TRBV6-2 or TRBV6-3 and TRBJ2-7; tentative D call: TRBD2 (6 bases). Germline CDR1 reads MNHEY; CDR2 reads SVGEGT. Trimming stripped 0 bases from V and 4 bases from J, with 19 bases between. This CDR3 has 17 amino acids. CDR3: CASSYSRDSLSGYEQYF. The CDR3 bases are TGTGCCAGCAGTTACTCCCGGGACTCCCTAAGTGGGTACGAGCAGTACTTC.

This clonotype occurred once. A junction end diverges from the germline sequence, so it may reflect a read error. This chain links TRBV12-3 or TRBV12-4 with TRBJ2-5; 9 bases line up with TRBD2. There are 15 residues in the CDR3. In DNA form, the CDR3 reads TGTGCCACCAGTGTCTCTAGCGGGGTGCAAGAGACCCAGTACTTC. Protein product: CATSVSSGVQETQYF.

This clonotype has ten or more counts. The rearrangement uses TRBV6-5 and TRBJ2-5; 9 bases align to TRBD1. CDR1 and CDR2 (germline): MNHEY, SVGAGI. After removal of 2 bases from V and 5 bases from J, the junction contained 6 bases not matched to a gene. CDR3 size: 15 residues. The CDR3 is CASSYGGQGLETQYF. CDR3 nucleotides: TGTGCCAGCAGTTACGGTGGACAGGGGCTGGAGACCCAGTACTTC.

There are many counts of this clonotype. V gene TRBV4-1 combines with J gene TRBJ2-7; 7 bases line up with TRBD1. The CDR3 has 17 amino acids. Germline CDR1 MGHRA, CDR2 YSYEKL. V was pared by 1 base and J by 0 bases, with 9 bases of the junction left unmatched. The chain's CDR3 is CASSQVTGAPYSYEQYF. CDR3 bases: TGCGCCAGCAGCCAAGTTACAGGGGCCCCCTACTCCTACGAGCAGTACTTC.

This clonotype was counted at least ten times. V gene TRBV28 combines with J gene TRBJ1-5; D unresolved. Per the germline V gene, CDR1 is MDHEN and CDR2 is SYDVKM. The CDR3 runs to 15 residues. V lost 2 bases, J lost 2 bases, and 10 bases lay in between. CDR3 nucleotide sequence: TGTGCCAGCAGTTTACCAACATCGGGCAATCAGCCCCAGCATTTT. Translation gives CASSLPTSGNQPQHF.

V is TRBV29-1 and J is TRBJ2-5, with 9 bases aligning to TRBD1. The V and J ends lost 6 bases and 3 bases, in that order; junction bases with no gene match: 5. CDR1 and CDR2 from the germline V gene are SQVTM and ANQGSEA. The CDR3 sequence is 13 residues long. CDR3 sequence reads: CSVSTGGEETQYF. The CDR3 DNA follows: TGCAGCGTATCGACAGGGGGAGAAGAGACCCAGTACTTC.

This clonotype was seen repeatedly, ten times or more. The V call is TRBV5-1, the J call TRBJ1-3, with D hard to call. The ends were cut back, 2 bases at V and 1 base at J, with 7 bases in the middle. There are 14 residues in the CDR3. Germline V gene sequence: CDR1 SGHRS, CDR2 YFSETQ. The CDR3 spells CASSFATSGNTIYF. For the CDR3, the DNA is TGCGCCAGCAGCTTTGCAACTTCTGGAAACACCATATATTTT.

This clonotype has a count of ten or more. This rearrangement joins TRBV6-2 or TRBV6-3 to TRBJ1-5; D gene ambiguous. This CDR3 is 14 amino acids long. CDR1 is MNHEY, CDR2 SVGEGT, per germline. Trimming cost V 5 bases and J 3 bases, with 11 bases left between them. CDR3 protein: CASSTTGVNQPQHF. CDR3 coding DNA: TGTGCCAGCAGTACAACGGGAGTCAATCAGCCCCAGCATTTT.

This clonotype was recorded at least ten times. The chain joins TRBV4-2 to TRBJ2-7, with 9 bases identical to TRBD1. Germline V CDR1 and CDR2: LGHNA, YNFKEQ. The V and J ends lost 4 bases and 5 bases, in that order; junction bases with no gene match: 9. This CDR3 region has 15 residues. The CDR3 region is CASSRGGTGTDEQYF. CDR3 DNA sequence: TGTGCCAGCAGCCGGGGGGGGACAGGGACAGACGAGCAGTACTTC.

This rearrangement joins TRBV28 to TRBJ1-1, with 7 bases aligning to TRBD1. Trimming took 6 bases from V and 1 from J; bases not matched to a gene: 11. Germline V gives CDR1 MDHEN, CDR2 SYDVKM. The CDR3 consists of 16 residues. CDR3: CASSPAQQGPNTEAFF. The CDR3 DNA reads as TGTGCCAGCAGCCCAGCCCAACAGGGGCCGAACACTGAAGCTTTCTTT.

This clonotype was found once. This chain connects TRBV28 to TRBJ2-5; no clear D gene. The length of the CDR3 is 15 residues. CDR1 and CDR2 (germline): MDHEN, SYDVKM. Trimming pared 6 bases from V and 3 bases from J, leaving 17 bases between. In DNA form, the CDR3 reads TGTGCCAGCAGCCCTTCCCGACCGGCCGAAGAGACCCAGTACTTC. Translation gives CASSPSRPAEETQYF.

The rearrangement uses TRBV4-2 and TRBJ1-1; D call uncertain. Germline V gene sequence: CDR1 LGHNA, CDR2 YNFKEQ. V was clipped by 4 bases and J by 6 bases, with 21 bases between them. The CDR3 is 16 amino acids. This CDR3 reads CASSPSRPASYAEAFF. The CDR3 nucleotides are TGTGCCAGCAGCCCTAGTCGGCCGGCTAGCTACGCTGAAGCTTTCTTT.

This clonotype was counted many times. V usage is TRBV19 and J usage is TRBJ2-2, with D perhaps matching TRBD1 (6 bases). V lost 8 bases to trimming and J lost 5 bases, with 18 bases between them. Germline loops: CDR1 LNHDA, CDR2 SQIVND (reference sequence). The CDR3 is made up of 15 amino acids. The CDR3 protein is CASAIVGAGTGELFF. CDR3 bases: TGTGCCAGTGCAATTGTGGGGGCTGGGACCGGGGAGCTGTTTTTT.

This chain joins TRBV12-5 and TRBJ1-2; 8 bases fit TRBD1. The germline V gene encodes CDR1 LGHNT and CDR2 FRNRAP. V was clipped by 5 bases and J by 5 bases; unmatched bases: 7. The CDR3 has 14 amino acids. The CDR3 spells CASGIGTGGYGYTF. CDR3 DNA: TGTGCTAGTGGTATCGGGACAGGCGGGTATGGCTACACCTTC.

Many counts were recorded for this clonotype. The chain uses TRBV7-2 and TRBJ2-5; D is ambiguous. Germline values: CDR1 SGHTA, CDR2 FQGNSA. The CDR3 loop spans 13 amino acids. V was shortened by 5 bases and J by 0 bases, with 7 bases between the two germline ends. The CDR3 sequence: CASSRLYQETQYF. The CDR3 DNA follows: TGTGCCAGCAGCAGATTGTACCAAGAGACCCAGTACTTC.